What follows is one TCR beta chain and its context. It was with random hexamers that about 0.45 to 1 ug RNA was reverse transcribed. TCRdb reprocessed the immunoSEQ multiplex PCR reads via MiXCR and lists one record per CDR3 protein. The table lists under 200,000 distinct CDR3 sequences, almost 96% of them singletons. This specimen belongs to a study of CD8 T cells in Susac syndrome. Overall study: Susac syndrome patients were untreated, on corticosteroids with some adding intravenous immunoglobulin, or on intravenous immunoglobulin only.

The authors sequenced TCR beta from blood CD8+ and CD4+ T cells. J gave up 9 bases and V 10 bases, and 7 bases lay outside the gene matches. This CDR3 spans 13 amino acids. The V gene's germline CDR1 is KGHDR and CDR2 SFDVKD. This clonotype was sampled from a human donor with Susac syndrome. The chain joins TRBV24-1 to TRBJ2-1, with 11 bases that match TRBD2. The specimen was CD4+ T cells from PBMCs. The DNA for the CDR3 is TGTGCCACTAGCGGGGGGGCAGACGGTGAGCAGTTCTTC. Translated, it gives CATSGGADGEQFF.